A selection of T cell receptor beta chains follows, all from one sample in a study of blood T cells in healthy people across ages. In TCRdb, the 5' RACE reads were re-called with MiXCR into one record per CDR3 protein. The profile shows about 1.8 million distinct CDR3 sequences, 49% of them singletons. Sample: blood. Receptors originate from a woman in her thirties or forties in good health. The CDR3 runs from the conserved cysteine through the conserved F or W. The order of the fields is clone size, D gene, V gene, J gene, CDR3 protein, CDR3 DNA. D genes are given only for firm matches. Only some rows state a clone size, as once, few, many or a class for expanded clones.

many	TRBD1	TRBV6-5	TRBJ1-5	CASSTGTGNQPQHF	TGTGCCAGCAGCACAGGGACAGGGAACCAGCCCCAGCATTTT
NA	TRBD1	TRBV9	TRBJ2-7	CASSPRDRAYNEQYF	TGTGCCAGCAGCCCCCGGGACAGGGCCTACAATGAGCAGTACTTC
few	NA	TRBV7-2	TRBJ2-7	CASSLDGGPAYEQYF	TGTGCCAGCAGCTTAGATGGAGGGCCCGCCTACGAGCAGTACTTC
NA	TRBD2	TRBV11-2	TRBJ2-1	CASRVAGGPNEQFF	TGTGCCAGCAGGGTAGCGGGGGGCCCTAATGAGCAGTTCTTC
NA	TRBD1	TRBV4-3	TRBJ1-4	CASSRTGAANEKLFF	TGCGCCAGCAGCAGGACAGGGGCGGCTAATGAAAAACTGTTTTTT
NA	NA	TRBV28	TRBJ2-1	CASSYQGSEAEQFF	TGTGCCAGCAGTTACCAGGGTAGCGAGGCTGAGCAGTTCTTC
NA	NA	TRBV20-1	TRBJ2-7	CSAHRVGPYEQYF	TGCAGTGCTCACAGGGTGGGACCCTACGAGCAGTACTTC
NA	TRBD1	TRBV20-1	TRBJ2-4	CSARAQGETKNIQYF	TGCAGTGCTAGAGCCCAGGGGGAGACCAAAAACATTCAGTACTTC
NA	NA	TRBV15	TRBJ2-5	CATSREVSGETQYF	TGTGCCACCAGCAGAGAAGTTAGCGGAGAGACCCAGTACTTC
NA	NA	TRBV6-5	TRBJ2-1	CASSVGRVWNEQFF	TGTGCCAGCAGTGTTGGTAGGGTATGGAATGAGCAGTTCTTC
few	NA	TRBV15	TRBJ2-7	CATSRGQSSSYEQYF	TGTGCCACCAGCAGAGGCCAGTCCAGCTCCTACGAGCAGTACTTC
few	NA	TRBV7-8	TRBJ2-7	CASTNTGITYEQYF	TGTGCCAGCACAAATACCGGGATAACCTACGAGCAGTACTTC
NA	NA	TRBV6-2/TRBV6-3	TRBJ2-5	CASSYLTGAEETQYF	TGTGCCAGCAGTTACCTGACAGGCGCCGAAGAGACCCAGTACTTC
NA	NA	TRBV7-2	TRBJ1-2	CASSAGQSLSNYGYTF	TGTGCCAGCAGCGCGGGCCAGAGTTTAAGTAACTATGGCTACACCTTC
NA	TRBD2	TRBV6-2/TRBV6-3	TRBJ2-4	CASSPSGVAKNIQYF	TGTGCCAGCAGTCCTAGCGGGGTAGCCAAAAACATTCAGTACTTC
NA	TRBD1	TRBV10-3	TRBJ1-2	CAIRQTGLYGYTF	TGTGCCATCAGACAGACAGGGTTATATGGCTACACCTTC
few	TRBD1	TRBV7-2	TRBJ2-1	CASSSGGQGASYNEQFF	TGTGCCAGCAGCTCCGGGGGACAGGGGGCCTCCTACAATGAGCAGTTCTTC
few	NA	TRBV20-1	TRBJ2-7	CSARLVGYDSYEQYF	TGCAGTGCTAGGTTGGTGGGGTACGACTCCTACGAGCAGTACTTC
NA	NA	TRBV2	TRBJ2-5	CATAQLGDQYF	TGTGCCACCGCACAGCTGGGTGACCAGTACTTC
NA	NA	TRBV4-1	TRBJ1-1	CASSQTQGLGAEAFF	TGCGCCAGCAGCCAGACACAGGGCCTGGGGGCTGAAGCTTTCTTT
few	NA	TRBV27	TRBJ2-7	CASSLSSGTDSYEQYF	TGTGCCAGCAGTTTATCCTCCGGGACCGACTCCTACGAGCAGTACTTC
NA	NA	TRBV7-2	TRBJ1-5	CASSLSARGTVQPQHF	TGTGCCAGCAGCTTATCGGCCAGGGGAACGGTTCAGCCCCAGCATTTT
NA	NA	TRBV27	TRBJ1-3	CASSSTSRRWGNTIYF	TGTGCCAGCAGTTCAACCAGTAGGCGGTGGGGAAACACCATATATTTT
few	NA	TRBV4-3	TRBJ2-5	CASSQSSSGEETQYF	TGCGCCAGCAGCCAATCTAGTTCCGGCGAGGAGACCCAGTACTTC
few	NA	TRBV6-6	TRBJ2-7	CASWESTYSYEQYF	TGTGCCAGCTGGGAATCAACCTATTCCTACGAGCAGTACTTC
NA	TRBD1	TRBV20-1	TRBJ2-2	CSAHRGDGTGELFF	TGCAGTGCTCACAGGGGGGACGGTACCGGGGAGCTGTTTTTT
NA	TRBD2	TRBV6-2/TRBV6-3	TRBJ2-5	CASSFPTSAGARGTQYF	TGTGCCAGCAGTTTCCCGACTAGCGCAGGGGCTCGGGGGACCCAGTACTTC
few	NA	TRBV28	TRBJ2-5	CASSDLNGETQYF	TGTGCCAGCAGTGATCTGAACGGGGAGACCCAGTACTTC
few	TRBD1	TRBV27	TRBJ2-3	CASSFVGTVSDTQYF	TGTGCCAGCAGTTTTGTAGGGACAGTATCAGATACGCAGTATTTT
NA	TRBD1	TRBV29-1	TRBJ1-4	CSVRTGASEKLFF	TGCAGCGTCAGGACAGGGGCCAGTGAAAAACTGTTTTTT
few	TRBD1	TRBV7-9	TRBJ2-5	CASSSKDTGTDFFYQETQYF	TGTGCCAGCAGCTCGAAAGACACCGGGACAGACTTCTTCTACCAAGAGACCCAGTACTTC
few	NA	TRBV5-1	TRBJ2-7	CASSLKGLRNGDEQYF	TGCGCCAGCAGCTTGAAGGGTTTGCGGAATGGGGACGAGCAGTACTTC
few	NA	TRBV20-1	TRBJ2-7	CSARQGHEQYF	TGCAGTGCTAGACAGGGACACGAGCAGTACTTC
NA	NA	TRBV12-3/TRBV12-4	TRBJ1-2	CASLLSDGYTF	TGTGCCAGTCTACTGTCGGATGGCTACACCTTC